This T cell receptor (beta chain) was sequenced in a study of cytomegalovirus exposure and HLA in healthy donors (dated by TCRdb to 2016 to 2017). For the study in its entirety: According to an earlier analysis of around 600 of the donors, about 179 million T cells yielded 117 million unique TCR beta sequences and 250 to 350 Gb of sequence data. In a later analysis, previously published TCR beta repertoires from about 670 donors were re-analyzed and high-resolution HLA genotyping was added so that TCR occurrence patterns could be studied. The T cell repertoires of around 730 subjects were profiled by immunosequencing and related to cytomegalovirus serostatus. The study was designed to test whether signatures of past pathogen exposure could be identified by cataloging public T cell receptors. The number of donors typed differed by locus, with roughly 620-640 for A, B, C, DRB1 and DQB1, 522 for DQA1, 606 for DPA1, and some 440 for DPB1. To predict cytomegalovirus infection status, the study brought together high-throughput TCR immunosequencing, statistical association of individual TCRs with disease status, and machine learning. Donor age, sex, ethnicity and CMV serostatus were compiled alongside the repertoire data. Of the 300 to 400 genotyped donors, approximately 82% fell in the genetic ancestry cluster associated with self-reported Caucasian donors. Every discovery cohort repertoire had been produced on one sequencing platform. Across about 380 genotyped donors of the cohort, an average of roughly 230,000 unique TCR beta nucleotide sequences per donor were sequenced, and about a sixth of those sequences were non-productive. Rather than drawing on any new phenotypic data, the later analysis identified candidate immune exposures from TCR beta sequences and the way those sequences occurred across donors. An earlier analysis of approximately 580 of the donors used high-throughput TCR beta sequencing to judge whether each TCR beta V gene segment behaved as functional or pseudogenic. A separate validation cohort of over 95 different subjects was used in addition to the roughly 640-subject first cohort. An early release that covered approximately 600 HLA-typed donors contained 250 to 350 gigabases of sequencing data and 85 million to 100 million unique TCR sequences. A later genetic analysis used genome-wide SNP genotypes for about 60% of the roughly 700 donors, treating that subset as a discovery cohort. Class I and class II HLA loci were covered by the typing at four-digit resolution. Several DR-DQ haplotypes were handled as single units for association and clustering because linkage in the cohort was strong. The paper as a whole reports these results and caveats: The presence/absence analyses assumed that sequencing depth was roughly uniform across donors, and that assumption may not be true. At a false discovery rate of 0.05, a later analysis linked approximately 18,000 TCR beta sequences to specific HLA alleles. Assigning TCR associations to individual alleles was difficult when HLA alleles, especially DR and DQ, strongly co-occurred. Because HLA typing was missing for some donors at each locus, association tests included only the typed subset. A group of highly shared sequence variants was considered likely to be a technical artifact of the sequencing pipeline. Correlated functional status among segregating V segments might reflect linkage disequilibrium, but an unknown experimental factor could not be ruled out. According to the authors, the approach could potentially be generalized to other disease states and immunological phenotypes. According to a later analysis, most CMV-associated TCR beta chains appeared to be HLA-restricted, and the HLA associations seemed to be driven largely by CMV exposure. An earlier analysis of approximately 530 of the donors showed that most TCR beta V segments appeared in productive rearrangements either about 90% or about 30% of the time, which broadly matched IMGT annotations. The cohort was sequenced for TCR beta chains only, and without alpha or paired-chain data the features that could be detected were limited. The classifier was reported to diagnose cytomegalovirus status with high specificity and sensitivity in both the original cohort and the validation cohort. An association between a missense DCLRE1C variant and V-gene and J-gene trimming of TCR beta chains was found in a later genetic analysis and replicated in an independent cohort. Because counts were too low, more than 15 rarely observed V segments, including chromosome 9 orphons, were left out of the earlier analysis of some 600 of the donors. A later analysis found that TCR association rates varied across HLA loci, with DRB1 alleles showing the most associated TCRs and HLA-C alleles the fewest. Several of the top co-occurrence clusters appeared to be linked to parvovirus B19, influenza, CMV and Epstein-Barr virus, according to a later analysis. In a later analysis, HLA-associated TCR beta chains showed more clonal expansion and lower generation probabilities than non-associated chains that were equally common. Compared with the approximately 670-donor mean, donors in an Asian-associated ancestry cluster had fewer N-insertions in productive TCRs, according to a later genetic analysis. Most TCR sequences were seen in very few donors, while some public TCRs were found in many individuals. A further reported finding was that TCR beta sequences accurately predicted the HLA-A and HLA-B alleles for most subjects in the first cohort. The study listed 164 TCR beta chains as associated with cytomegalovirus. In vitro tests confirmed that a few of the cytomegalovirus-associated TCR beta chains recognize cytomegalovirus antigens. Some IMGT-functional V segments, including TRBV6-2 and TRBV6-3, could not be told apart with the 87-base-pair reads, so those segments were excluded. Immune exposure information for the cohort was limited to CMV serostatus.

The cohort was made up of hundreds of healthy bone marrow donors. At the time of sampling, every cohort member was nominally healthy, though immune exposures that went unrecorded were likely present. The donor tested CMV seronegative and was one of the 352 seronegative cohort members. A peripheral blood sample was provided by each donor, and peripheral blood mononuclear cells were used for TCR beta sequencing. Genomic DNA was extracted from the blood cell samples with the Qiagen DNeasy Blood Extraction Kit. As for this clone: It lacks a known antigen. Base qualities are not recorded, but no much larger clone differs from it by a single base.

Trimming leaves V shorter by 5 bases and J shorter by 4 bases, with the junction holding 14 bases beyond the gene matches. CDR1 MNHEY and CDR2 SMNVEV are derived from the germline V gene (reference sequence). From its cysteine to its phenylalanine, the CDR3 spans 18 amino acids. CDR3 DNA only is kept here, 54 bases in frame from base 1. Library preparation used the immunoSEQ multiplex PCR assay. A mixture of 60 forward primers for TCR Vbeta segments and 13 reverse primers for TCR Jbeta segments was used in the multiplex PCR. The CDR3 region of rearranged TCR beta genes was amplified from genomic DNA with a multiplex PCR assay. The amplified TCR beta libraries were sequenced on the Illumina HiSeq System as 87-base-pair reads. The authors processed their data as follows. A later analysis counted about 80 million unique TCR beta chains across the approximately 700 repertoires, and roughly 11 million of these chains were shared by at least two donors. A nearest-neighbor algorithm error-corrected the raw reads and collapsed the reads into unique sequences, merging closely related sequences to remove PCR and sequencing errors. Alignment of CDR3 sequences to IMGT reference sequences was used to assign V, D and J gene segments. For a sequence to be retained, at least a six-nucleotide match to both a V gene segment and a J gene segment was required. A rearrangement was called productive if the CDR3 had no stop codons and remained in frame with V and J, and every other rearrangement was called non-productive. CDR3 was defined by IMGT convention, running from the second conserved V-encoded cysteine to the conserved J-encoded phenylalanine. Sequences without an unambiguous match to a single V gene segment were excluded from the earlier analysis of approximately 560 of the donors. In an earlier analysis of approximately 550 of the donors, V segments were called functional above 56.7% productive rearrangements and were called segregating when the between-donor standard deviation exceeded 5%. A statistical classification framework was developed to diagnose cytomegalovirus status using the catalog of TCR beta chain sequences. In a later analysis, TCR nucleotide sequences were compared against IMGT/GENE-DB human TR gene sequences so that V and J genes could be assigned. A later analysis assigned CDR3 sequences and most-parsimonious VDJ recombination scenarios with the TCRdist pipeline. In a later analysis, each TCR beta chain was defined by its CDR3 amino acid sequence together with its V-gene family, and reads without a unique V-gene family were excluded. In a later analysis, nearly 600 highly shared, low-generation-probability nucleotide sequences were removed to address suspected cross-contamination and a sequencing artifact. In a later analysis, a clonal expansion index for each public chain was calculated from normalized within-repertoire ranks of inferred template counts. In a later analysis, generation probabilities were computed with a VDJ recombination model fitted to out-of-frame rearrangements, and the resulting probabilities were checked against IGoR. In a later analysis, hypergeometric tests were used to score TCR-TCR, TCR-HLA and TCR-CMV co-occurrence, with a repertoire-size bias correction applied to TCR pairs. A later analysis estimated false discovery rates by permuting HLA or CMV assignments 20 times. In a later analysis, co-occurring TCRs were grouped with DBSCAN, and TCRdist sequence similarity was added when clustering was performed within HLA-allele-positive subsets. Co-occurrence clustering excluded repertoires with fewer than 30,000 or more than 120,000 public chains, plus five with anomalous nucleotide sharing. Entries here come from immuneACCESS through TCRdb and include only in-frame sequences with V and J called. Some clones fail to appear in such tables; in the studies checked, an unresolved V gene covers under half of the shortfall, and the cause of the remainder is unknown. V, J and clone size are those of that table, while D and trimming were read from the DNA. This sample gives roughly 99,000 clones in total; over 60% of them show up just once. The top ten hold about 4.3% of the sample.

The receptor was derived from a male donor in good health and CMV-seronegative. The sequenced sample consisted of PBMCs. In this chain, TRBV27 is recombined with TRBJ2-7; 13 nucleotides in the junction match TRBD2. The nucleotide sequence reads as follows: TGTGCCAGCAGTCCTGGCCGAGGACTAGCGGGAGAGTATTACGAGCAGTACTTC. It codes for CASSPGRGLAGEYYEQYF.